The next 27 T cell receptor beta chains were all read from a single sample in a study of regulatory T cells in long-lasting Graves disease. Time point reported: newly diagnosed GD, antithyroid drugs for less than 3 months. Isolated PBMC RNA provided the starting material for the TCR library. For TCR beta, libraries came from iRepertoire HTBI primers and Arm-PCR of CDR3 regions. MiXCR, applied by TCRdb to the multiplex PCR reads, yields one record per CDR3 protein. This table holds about 470,000 distinct CDR3 sequences, about 17% found once. Another study also made use of these data, one on T cells in Graves' hyperthyroidism and ophthalmopathy.

Sample: peripheral blood mononuclear cells (PBMCs), taken at new diagnosis, from a patient treated with antithyroid drugs. These receptors came from a man aged 40-49 years with Graves disease.

In the case of this clonotype: A much larger clone is a single base away; this may be a read error. V usage is TRBV20-1 and J usage is TRBJ2-1; TRBD1 agrees at 9 bases. Germline lookup yields CDR1 DFQATT and CDR2 SNEGSKA (reference sequence). The trim removed 4 bases at V and 10 bases at J, leaving 11 bases unmatched. The CDR3 contains 14 residues. For the CDR3, the DNA is TGCAGTGCTACGGACAGGGGATTCTCCTACGAGCAGTTCTTC. Residues: CSATDRGFSYEQFF.

This clonotype was observed many times. The CDR3 DNA is TGTGCCAGCAGCGACCCAGGCCGCTCTGGGGCCAACGTCCTGACTTTC. Translating it yields CASSDPGRSGANVLTF. The V call is TRBV2, the J call TRBJ2-6; D not certain. Germline V lookup: CDR1 SNHLY, CDR2 FYNNEI. This CDR3 has 16 amino acids. V was cut by 6 bases and J by 0 bases, with 12 bases left in between.

A few counts support this clonotype. The chain combines TRBV6-1 with TRBJ2-3; the D gene is possibly TRBD2 (6 bases). From germline, CDR1 is MNHNS and CDR2 SASEGT. V lost 1 base to trimming and J lost 7 bases, with 18 bases between them. The CDR3 runs 16 residues. The chain's CDR3 is CASSEVMGGSSNTQYF. The CDR3 bases are TGTGCCAGCAGTGAAGTTATGGGAGGATCGAGCAATACGCAGTATTTT.

This sequence joins TRBV12-3 or TRBV12-4 and TRBJ2-1; 9 nucleotides line up with TRBD2. CDR3 length: 16 residues. The J segment lost 5 bases and the V segment lost 4 bases, leaving 9 bases of the junction unmatched. In DNA form, the CDR3 reads TGTGCCAGCAGTTCAGTAGTGGCTAGCGGGAACAATGAGCAGTTCTTC. Residues: CASSSVVASGNNEQFF.

This clonotype was seen repeatedly, ten times or more. V gene TRBV12-3 or TRBV12-4 combines with J gene TRBJ2-2; 8 nucleotides match TRBD2. Trimming at V came to 5 bases and at J to 4 bases, leaving 9 bases not matched to a gene. The CDR3 consists of 16 residues. Here the CDR3 reads CASSNSGSWSTGELFF. In nucleotides, the CDR3 is TGTGCCAGCAGTAACAGCGGGAGTTGGAGCACCGGGGAGCTGTTTTTT.

About this clonotype itself: This may stem from a read error, because a much larger clone lies one nucleotide away. The chain has TRBV5-5 and TRBJ2-7; the match to TRBD1 covers 8 bases. Germline V gene data show CDR1 as SGHKS and CDR2 as YYEKEE (reference sequence). The CDR3 is 15 residues long. Losses at the gene ends were 2 bases for V and 6 bases for J; bases not matched to a gene: 10. The CDR3 region is CASSLWDRTFSEQYF. CDR3 in DNA: TGTGCCAGCAGCTTATGGGACAGGACTTTCTCCGAGCAGTACTTC.

The rearrangement uses TRBV29-1 and TRBJ2-5; either TRBD1 or TRBD2 may supply D (5 bases each). This CDR3 has 18 amino acids. Deletions cut 1 base from V and 2 bases from J, with 23 bases between. Germline lookup yields CDR1 SQVTM and CDR2 ANQGSEA. The CDR3 protein is CSVEGVEGTRTRQETQYF. CDR3 DNA sequence: TGCAGCGTTGAAGGGGTTGAAGGGACCCGGACCCGTCAAGAGACCCAGTACTTC.

This clonotype was observed a handful of times. CDR3 nucleotide sequence: TGTGCCAGCAGCGCAACAGGGGGCAGAGCACCCCTCCACTTT. This gives the protein CASSATGGRAPLHF. V and J are TRBV9 and TRBJ1-6; TRBD1 matches 9 bases. Germline lookup yields CDR1 SGDLS and CDR2 YYNGEE. The V segment lost 3 bases and the J segment 11 bases; nucleotides outside the gene matches: 6. CDR3 size: 14 residues.

In this sample, this clonotype turned up a few times. The gene calls are TRBV15 and TRBJ2-6, with D perhaps matching TRBD2 (6 bases). From germline, CDR1 is LNHNV and CDR2 YYDKDF (reference sequence). This CDR3 spans 20 amino acids. Trimming removed 5 bases from V and 0 bases from J, with 23 bases in between. The CDR3, as DNA: TGTGCCACCAGCTCGACCCGATCCCGGGACTCACCCTCTGGGGCCAACGTCCTGACTTTC. Its translation: CATSSTRSRDSPSGANVLTF.

This chain uses TRBV6-2 or TRBV6-3 with TRBJ2-2; D unresolved. Per germline, CDR1 MNHEY and CDR2 SVGEGT. Trimming cost V 2 bases and J 6 bases, with 7 bases left between them. The CDR3 spans 13 residues. The CDR3 reads CASSYGFAGELFF. The CDR3, as DNA: TGTGCCAGCAGTTACGGGTTCGCCGGGGAGCTGTTTTTT.

The chain links TRBV5-1 to TRBJ2-5; no definite D call. Germline V CDR1 and CDR2: SGHRS, YFSETQ. Trimming cost V 3 bases and J 2 bases, with 11 bases left between them. The CDR3 runs to 14 residues. In DNA form, the CDR3 reads TGCGCCAGCAGCTCCAGCCGGGCTCAAGAGACCCAGTACTTC. It is translated as CASSSSRAQETQYF.

The sample holds many counts of this clonotype. The chain has TRBV27 and TRBJ2-7; the D is unclear. The germline V gene has CDR1 MNHEY and CDR2 SMNVEV (reference sequence). This CDR3 spans 12 amino acids. Trimming took 4 bases from V and 5 from J, leaving 9 bases between them. This CDR3 reads CASSSRPHEQYF. As DNA, the CDR3 is TGTGCCAGCAGTTCCCGCCCCCACGAGCAGTACTTC.

This clonotype was recorded many times. The chain carries TRBV6-2 or TRBV6-3 and TRBJ2-1; TRBD2 agrees at 13 bases. V was pared by 6 bases and J by 8 bases, with 7 bases of the junction left unmatched. CDR3 length: 15 residues. From germline, CDR1 is MNHEY and CDR2 SVGEGT. The CDR3 reads CASSRTSGSPHEQFF. The CDR3 DNA reads TGTGCCAGCAGCCGGACTAGCGGGAGTCCCCATGAGCAGTTCTTC.

The CDR3 DNA reads TGTGCCAGTAATCCCACAGGGGGCCTTTTTTCACCCCTCCACTTT. This encodes CASNPTGGLFSPLHF. V usage is TRBV19 and J usage is TRBJ1-6; TRBD1 agrees at 9 bases. Germline V lookup: CDR1 LNHDA, CDR2 SQIVND (reference sequence). The CDR3 spans 15 residues. The V and J ends lost 7 bases and 9 bases, in that order; junction bases with no gene match: 10.

As to this clonotype: A far larger clone is a single base away, which makes a read error likely. This chain joins TRBV28 and TRBJ2-1; 12 bases line up with TRBD2. The CDR3 length is 19 residues. V was pared by 7 bases and J by 0 bases, with 13 bases of the junction left unmatched. Germline CDR1 is MDHEN and CDR2 is SYDVKM. CDR3 protein: CASTTLHSGLAGSYNEQFF. The CDR3 nucleotides read TGTGCCAGCACAACTCTACATTCGGGACTAGCGGGCTCCTACAATGAGCAGTTCTTC.

This clonotype was observed a few times. The V gene is TRBV29-1, the J gene TRBJ2-7; 13 bases map to TRBD2. The CDR3 consists of 14 residues. Trimming took 4 bases from V and 6 from J; bases not matched to a gene: 6. Germline V lookup: CDR1 SQVTM, CDR2 ANQGSEA. CDR3 nucleotide sequence: TGCAGCGTTGGGGGACTAGCGGGATCAGGCGAGCAGTACTTC. Amino acids: CSVGGLAGSGEQYF.

Ten or more counts support this clonotype. This chain links TRBV20-1 with TRBJ2-7; D ambiguous. The CDR3 is 11 amino acids. Germline CDR1 is DFQATT and CDR2 is SNEGSKA (reference sequence). The V end was cut by 3 bases, the J end by 4 bases, with 7 bases between. The CDR3 nucleotides are TGCAGTGCTAGTCCCTCATACGAGCAGTACTTC. It translates to CSASPSYEQYF.

A few counts support this clonotype. The rearrangement joins TRBV6-2 or TRBV6-3 to TRBJ2-3, with 7 bases lining up with TRBD2. The CDR3 length is 14 residues. CDR1 is MNHEY, CDR2 SVGEGT, per germline. J gave up 4 bases and V 6 bases, and 7 bases lay outside the gene matches. CDR3 sequence reads: CASRQGLVPDTQYF. The CDR3 bases are TGTGCCAGCAGACAAGGACTAGTTCCAGATACGCAGTATTTT.

This clonotype has a count of ten or more. This chain connects TRBV28 to TRBJ2-7, with 9 bases that match TRBD1. Germline trimming cut 6 bases from V and 1 base from J; bases unmatched to any gene: 7. The germline V gene has CDR1 MDHEN and CDR2 SYDVKM. This CDR3 has 15 amino acids. Written as DNA, the CDR3 is TGTGCCAGCAGAGCGGACAGGGGCGAGTCCTACGAGCAGTACTTC. Its protein product is CASRADRGESYEQYF.

V usage is TRBV20-1 and J usage is TRBJ2-2, with 11 bases lining up with TRBD2. The CDR3 runs 19 residues. Germline CDR1 and CDR2: DFQATT and SNEGSKA (reference sequence). V lost 0 bases to trimming and J lost 7 bases; unmatched junction nucleotides: 16. In nucleotides, the CDR3 is TGCAGTGCTAGAGATCTGCGATTAGCGGGAGGGCCTAAGAGCGGGGAGCTGTTTTTT. This codes for CSARDLRLAGGPKSGELFF.

This clonotype occurred a few times. This chain joins TRBV4-2 and TRBJ2-7; no clear D gene. With 3 bases removed from V and 4 bases from J, the gap between germline ends came to 10 bases. Germline V gives CDR1 LGHNA, CDR2 YNFKEQ. There are 13 residues in the CDR3. The CDR3 here is CASSQWAGYEQYF. In nucleotides, the CDR3 is TGTGCCAGCAGCCAGTGGGCCGGTTACGAGCAGTACTTC.

This clonotype turned up a few times. The genes are TRBV24-1 and TRBJ2-3, with D maybe TRBD2 (6 bases). V lost 4 bases, J lost 0 bases, and 13 bases lay in between. The V gene's germline CDR1 is KGHDR and CDR2 SFDVKD. The CDR3 covers 16 residues. The CDR3 loop is CATSDAGTSSTDTQYF. The DNA for the CDR3 is TGTGCCACCAGTGACGCCGGGACTTCTAGCACAGATACGCAGTATTTT.

In this sample, this clonotype turned up many times. The V call is TRBV18, the J call TRBJ1-1; D gene unclear. CDR3 size: 17 residues. CDR1 and CDR2 (germline): KGHSH, LQKENI. The V and J ends lost 5 bases and 4 bases respectively, with 23 bases between them. The CDR3: CASSSIGRSLFGTEAFF. The CDR3 DNA follows: TGTGCCAGCTCATCAATCGGGCGGTCCCTTTTTGGCACTGAAGCTTTCTTT.

Comments on this clonotype: This sequence may be a read error, since a much larger clone differs from it by one base. The CDR3 loop reads CASSQVVEGGQFF. CDR3 DNA sequence: TGTGCCAGCAGCCAAGTGGTCGAGGGAGGTCAGTTCTTC. The J gene is TRBJ2-1, the V gene TRBV28; D may be TRBD2 (6 bases). V shed 6 bases and J shed 13 bases, with 19 bases lying between them. The CDR3 sequence is 13 residues long. CDR1 MDHEN and CDR2 SYDVKM come from the germline V gene. The full variable domain, rest sourced from reference TRBV28 and TRBJ2-1, is DVKVTQSSRYLVKRTGEKVFLECVQDMDHENMFWYRQDPGLGLRLIYFSYDVKMKEKGDIPEGYSVSREKKERFSLILESASTNQTSMYLCASSQVVEGGQFFGPGTRLTVL.

This clonotype was seen ten or more times. The chain joins TRBV6-5 to TRBJ2-5; 8 bases align to TRBD2. The trim removed 1 base at V and 5 bases at J, leaving 3 bases unmatched. CDR1 and CDR2 (germline): MNHEY, SVGAGI. The CDR3 loop spans 14 amino acids. CDR3 sequence (DNA): TGTGCCAGCAGTTACTACCGGGAGGGTGAGACCCAGTACTTC. Protein sequence: CASSYYREGETQYF.

V and J are TRBV30 and TRBJ2-3; D remains unclear. Germline assignment: CDR1 GTSNPN and CDR2 SVGIG (reference sequence). The CDR3 sequence is 13 residues long. V lost 3 bases, J lost 4 bases, and 11 bases lay in between. The CDR3 is CAWRKQLPDTQYF. The CDR3 nucleotides read TGTGCCTGGAGAAAACAGTTACCAGATACGCAGTATTTT.

The genes are TRBV6-1 and TRBJ2-3; TRBD2 matches 10 bases. V was clipped by 6 bases and J by 1 base; unmatched bases: 10. CDR3 size: 17 residues. Germline assignment: CDR1 MNHNS and CDR2 SASEGT. CDR3 in DNA: TGTGCCAGCAGGCAATGGAGAGCGGGAGGGGGCACAGATACGCAGTATTTT. This sequence encodes CASRQWRAGGGTDTQYF.